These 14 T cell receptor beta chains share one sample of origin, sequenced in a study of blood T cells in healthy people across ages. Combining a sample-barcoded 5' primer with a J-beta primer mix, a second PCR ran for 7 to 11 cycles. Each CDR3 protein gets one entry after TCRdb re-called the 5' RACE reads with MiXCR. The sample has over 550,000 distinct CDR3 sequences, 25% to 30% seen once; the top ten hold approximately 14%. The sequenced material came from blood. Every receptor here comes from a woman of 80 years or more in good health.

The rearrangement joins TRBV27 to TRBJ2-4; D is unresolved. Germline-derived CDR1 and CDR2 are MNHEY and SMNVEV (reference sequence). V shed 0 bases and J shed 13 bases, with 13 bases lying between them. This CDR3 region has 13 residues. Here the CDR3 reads CASSLSPGYGQYF. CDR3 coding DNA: TGTGCCAGCAGTTTATCCCCGGGTTACGGGCAGTACTTC.

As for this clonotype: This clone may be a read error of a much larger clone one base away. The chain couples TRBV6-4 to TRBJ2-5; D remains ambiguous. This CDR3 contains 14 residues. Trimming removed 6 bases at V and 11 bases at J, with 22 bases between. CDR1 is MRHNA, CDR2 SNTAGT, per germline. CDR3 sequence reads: CASSRIDGVNEQYF. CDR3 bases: TGTGCCAGCAGCCGAATAGACGGTGTGAATGAGCAGTACTTC.

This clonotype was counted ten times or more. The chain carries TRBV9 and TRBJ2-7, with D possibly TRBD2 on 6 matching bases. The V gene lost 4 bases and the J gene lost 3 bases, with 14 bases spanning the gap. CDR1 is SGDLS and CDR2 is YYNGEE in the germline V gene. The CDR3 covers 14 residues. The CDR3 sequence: CASSPGDGLYEQYF. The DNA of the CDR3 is TGTGCCAGCAGCCCGGGGGACGGACTCTACGAGCAGTACTTC.

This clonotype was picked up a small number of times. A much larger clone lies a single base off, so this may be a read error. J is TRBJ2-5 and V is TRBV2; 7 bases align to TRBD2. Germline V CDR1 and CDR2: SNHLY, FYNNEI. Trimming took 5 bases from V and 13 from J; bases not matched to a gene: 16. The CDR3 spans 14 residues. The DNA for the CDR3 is TGTGCCAGCAGTACCACGGGGGGAATAGCACACGCGTACTTC. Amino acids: CASSTTGGIAHAYF. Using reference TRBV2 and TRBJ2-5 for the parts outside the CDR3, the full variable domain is EPEVTQTPSHQVTQMGQEVILRCVPISNHLYFYWYRQILGQKVEFLVSFYNNEISEKSEIFDDQFSVERPDGSNFTLKIRSTKLEDSAMYFCASSTTGGIAHAYFGPGTRLLVL.

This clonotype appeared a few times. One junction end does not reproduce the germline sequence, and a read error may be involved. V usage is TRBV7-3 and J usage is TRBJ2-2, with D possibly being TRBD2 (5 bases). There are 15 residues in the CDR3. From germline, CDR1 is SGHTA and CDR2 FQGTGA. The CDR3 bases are TGTGCCAACAGCCCCCTCGGACTTGACACCGGGGAGCTGTTTTTT. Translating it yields CANSPLGLDTGELFF.

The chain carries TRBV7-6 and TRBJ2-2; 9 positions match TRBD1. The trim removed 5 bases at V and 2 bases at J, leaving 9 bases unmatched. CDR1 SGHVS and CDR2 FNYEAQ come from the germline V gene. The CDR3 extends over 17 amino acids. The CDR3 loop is CASSPHRGPVNTGELFF. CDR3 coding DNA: TGTGCCAGCAGCCCCCACAGGGGGCCGGTCAACACCGGGGAGCTGTTTTTT.

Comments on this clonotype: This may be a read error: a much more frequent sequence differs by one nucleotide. The CDR3 DNA reads as TGTGCCAGTAGTATATGGCAGAGCTACGAGCGGTACTTC. Its protein is CASSIWQSYERYF. The rearrangement uses TRBV19 and TRBJ2-7; D is undetermined. The CDR3 loop spans 13 amino acids. Germline V lookup: CDR1 LNHDA, CDR2 SQIVND (reference sequence).

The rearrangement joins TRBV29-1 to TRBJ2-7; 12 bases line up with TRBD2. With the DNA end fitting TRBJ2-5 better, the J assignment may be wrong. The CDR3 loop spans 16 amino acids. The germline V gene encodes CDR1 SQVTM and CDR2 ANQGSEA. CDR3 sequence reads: CSVANPTSGSSETQYF. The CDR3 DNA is TGCAGCGTCGCCAACCCGACTAGCGGGAGTTCAGAGACCCAGTACTTC.

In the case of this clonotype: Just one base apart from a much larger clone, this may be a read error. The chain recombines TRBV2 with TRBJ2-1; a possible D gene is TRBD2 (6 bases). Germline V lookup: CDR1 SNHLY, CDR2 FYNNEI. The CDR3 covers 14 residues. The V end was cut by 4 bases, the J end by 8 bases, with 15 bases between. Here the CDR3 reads CASSGRRTNHEQFF. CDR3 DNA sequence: TGTGCCAGCAGTGGAAGGCGGACTAACCATGAGCAGTTCTTC.

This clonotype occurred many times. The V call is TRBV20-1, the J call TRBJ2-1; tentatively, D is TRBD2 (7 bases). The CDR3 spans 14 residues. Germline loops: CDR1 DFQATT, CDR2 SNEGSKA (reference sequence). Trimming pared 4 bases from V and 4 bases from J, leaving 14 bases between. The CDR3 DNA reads TGCAGTGCTACAAAGGGGGGGGGATACAATGAGCAGTTCTTC. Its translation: CSATKGGGYNEQFF.

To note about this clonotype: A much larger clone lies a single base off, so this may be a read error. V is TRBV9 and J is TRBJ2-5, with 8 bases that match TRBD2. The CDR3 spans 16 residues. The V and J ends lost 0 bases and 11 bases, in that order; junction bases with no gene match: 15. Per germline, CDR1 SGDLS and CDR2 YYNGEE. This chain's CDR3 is CASSVARGGPLNEQYF. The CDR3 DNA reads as TGTGCCAGCAGCGTAGCCCGCGGGGGGCCTCTCAATGAGCAGTACTTC.

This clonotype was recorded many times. The chain's CDR3 is CASSEGFSGVSYEQYF. In DNA, the CDR3 is TGTGCCAGCAGTGAAGGCTTTAGCGGGGTCTCCTACGAGCAGTACTTC. This rearrangement joins TRBV6-1 to TRBJ2-7; TRBD2 aligns across 8 bases. V dropped 1 base and J dropped 0; count of bases not matched to a gene: 5. The CDR3 is 16 residues long. CDR1 is MNHNS and CDR2 is SASEGT in the germline V gene.

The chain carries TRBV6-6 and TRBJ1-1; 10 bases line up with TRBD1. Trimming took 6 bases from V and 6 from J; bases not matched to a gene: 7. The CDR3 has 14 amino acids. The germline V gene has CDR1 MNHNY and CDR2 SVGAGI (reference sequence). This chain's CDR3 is CASSGTGASPEAFF. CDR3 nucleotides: TGTGCCAGCAGCGGGACAGGGGCGTCCCCTGAAGCTTTCTTT.

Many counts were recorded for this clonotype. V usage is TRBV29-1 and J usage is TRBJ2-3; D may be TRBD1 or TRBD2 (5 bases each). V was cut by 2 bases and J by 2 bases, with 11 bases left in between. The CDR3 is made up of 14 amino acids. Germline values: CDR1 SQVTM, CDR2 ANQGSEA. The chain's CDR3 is CSVESGTYTDTQYF. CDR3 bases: TGCAGCGTTGAATCCGGGACCTACACAGATACGCAGTATTTT.